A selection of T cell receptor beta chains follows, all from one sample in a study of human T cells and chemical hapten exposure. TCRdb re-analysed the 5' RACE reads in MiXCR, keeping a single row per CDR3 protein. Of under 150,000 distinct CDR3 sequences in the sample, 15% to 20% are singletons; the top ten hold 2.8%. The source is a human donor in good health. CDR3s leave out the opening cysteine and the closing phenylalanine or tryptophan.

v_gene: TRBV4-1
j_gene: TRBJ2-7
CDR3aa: ASSQPVAGTYEQY

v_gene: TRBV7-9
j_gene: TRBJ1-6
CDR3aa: ASSLTGVDSPLH

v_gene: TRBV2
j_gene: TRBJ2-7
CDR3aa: ASSEAFDYEQY

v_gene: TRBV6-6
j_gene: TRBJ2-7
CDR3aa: ASLSGHEQY

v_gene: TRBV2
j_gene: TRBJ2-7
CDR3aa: ASSEARAQY

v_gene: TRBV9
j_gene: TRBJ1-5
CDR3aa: ASSADGQGYQPQH

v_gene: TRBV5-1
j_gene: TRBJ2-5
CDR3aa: ASSRTGFDKETQY

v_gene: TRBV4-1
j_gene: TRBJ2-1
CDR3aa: ASSQPTRGTYNEQF

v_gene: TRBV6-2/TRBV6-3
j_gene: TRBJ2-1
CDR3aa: ASSYSSTTEQF

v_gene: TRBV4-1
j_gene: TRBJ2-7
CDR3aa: ASSQGLAGVGEQY

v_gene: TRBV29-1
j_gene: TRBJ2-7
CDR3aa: SAKTGTYEQY

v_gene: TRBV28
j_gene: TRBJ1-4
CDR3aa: ASSTGTGVKKLF

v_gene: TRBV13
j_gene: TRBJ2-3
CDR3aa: ASRGQSTDTQY

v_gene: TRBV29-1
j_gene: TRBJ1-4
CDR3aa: SVEFVGKLF

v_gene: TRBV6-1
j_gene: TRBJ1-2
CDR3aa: ATSDNWGNGYT

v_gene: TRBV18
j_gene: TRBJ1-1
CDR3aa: ASSPLGRTRVEAF

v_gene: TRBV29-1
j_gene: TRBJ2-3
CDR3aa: SVQRDRGRLAGAQPDTQY

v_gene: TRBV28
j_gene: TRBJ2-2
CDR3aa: ASSPPSGRTGELF

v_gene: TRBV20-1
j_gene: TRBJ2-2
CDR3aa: SARDLEAGGGNTGELF

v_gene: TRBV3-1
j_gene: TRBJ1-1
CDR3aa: ASSTYEGWGAF

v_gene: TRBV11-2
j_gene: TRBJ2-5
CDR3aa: ASRPLAGYQETQY

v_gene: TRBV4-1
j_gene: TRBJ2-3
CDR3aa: ASSQGYRGRLDTQY

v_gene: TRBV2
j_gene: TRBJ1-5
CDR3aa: ASSELRNSNQPQH

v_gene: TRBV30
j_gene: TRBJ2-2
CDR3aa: AWSVLSQPNTGELF

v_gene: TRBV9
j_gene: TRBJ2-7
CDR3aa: ASSASVGEQY

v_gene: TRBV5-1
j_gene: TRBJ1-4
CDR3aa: ASSGGQRENEKLF

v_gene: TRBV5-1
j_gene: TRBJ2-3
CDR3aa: ASSSRAIPTDTQY

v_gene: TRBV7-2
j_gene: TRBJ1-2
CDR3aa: ASSFRTRENGYT

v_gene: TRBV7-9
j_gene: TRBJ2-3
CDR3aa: ASSLTSVPTDTQY

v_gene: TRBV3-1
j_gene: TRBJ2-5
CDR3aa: ASSQGETQY

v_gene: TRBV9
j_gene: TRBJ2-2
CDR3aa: ASSVAPLPGLALTGELF

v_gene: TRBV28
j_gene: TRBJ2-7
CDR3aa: ASSLSRAPYEQY

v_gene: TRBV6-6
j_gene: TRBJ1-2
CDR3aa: ASSYERGIQGYT

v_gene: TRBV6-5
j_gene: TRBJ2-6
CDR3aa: ASSYETGAVGANVLT

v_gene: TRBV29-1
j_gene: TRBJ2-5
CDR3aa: SVGGLAGRETQY

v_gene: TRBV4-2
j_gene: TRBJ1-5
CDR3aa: ASSQRTGDKPQH

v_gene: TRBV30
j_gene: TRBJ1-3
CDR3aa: AWGLGYSGNTIY

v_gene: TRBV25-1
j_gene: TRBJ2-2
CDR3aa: ASSEFGSAGSKGELF

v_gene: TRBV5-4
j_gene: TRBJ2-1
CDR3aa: ASSIPPGGGYNEQF

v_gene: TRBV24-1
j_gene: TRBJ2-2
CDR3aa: ATRGAGTGVHGELF

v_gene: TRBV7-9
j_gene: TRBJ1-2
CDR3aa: ASSAGGAVGWNYGYT

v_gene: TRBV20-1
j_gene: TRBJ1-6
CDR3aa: SARAPTGTGFHNSPLH

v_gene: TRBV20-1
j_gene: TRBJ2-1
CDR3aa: SARDERPQESYNEQF

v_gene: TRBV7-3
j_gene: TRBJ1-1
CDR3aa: ASSLYPPVRTLGGDTEAF

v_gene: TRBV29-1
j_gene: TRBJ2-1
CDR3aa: SVPSARRLNEQF

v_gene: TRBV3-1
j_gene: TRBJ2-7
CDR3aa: ASSQVTGEQY

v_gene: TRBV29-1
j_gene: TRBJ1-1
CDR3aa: SVSGVLKFEAF

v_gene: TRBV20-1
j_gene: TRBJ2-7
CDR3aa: SARQGGYEQY

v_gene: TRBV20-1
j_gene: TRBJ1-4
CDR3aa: SARDPRATNEKLF

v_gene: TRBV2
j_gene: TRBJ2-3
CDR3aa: ASSDTNTQY

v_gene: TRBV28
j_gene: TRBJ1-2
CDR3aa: ASSLGEENGYT

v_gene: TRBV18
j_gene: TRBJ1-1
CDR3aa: ASSPTPNTEAF

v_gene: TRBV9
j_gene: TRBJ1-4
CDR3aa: ASSVGQINEKLF

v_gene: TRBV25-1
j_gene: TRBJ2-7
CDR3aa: ASSGSRGLAGALGLYEQY

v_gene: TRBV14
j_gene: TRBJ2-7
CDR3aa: ASSQGRGEQY

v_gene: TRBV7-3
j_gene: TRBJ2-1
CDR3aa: ASSLISGVPQF

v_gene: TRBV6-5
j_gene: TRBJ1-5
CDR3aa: ASREDRGSNQPQH

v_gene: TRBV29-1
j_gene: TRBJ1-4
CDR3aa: SGKTGDEKLF

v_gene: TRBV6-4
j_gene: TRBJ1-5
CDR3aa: ATKRTGLARPQH

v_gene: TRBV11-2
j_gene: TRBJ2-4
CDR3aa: ASSLEVQGNIQY